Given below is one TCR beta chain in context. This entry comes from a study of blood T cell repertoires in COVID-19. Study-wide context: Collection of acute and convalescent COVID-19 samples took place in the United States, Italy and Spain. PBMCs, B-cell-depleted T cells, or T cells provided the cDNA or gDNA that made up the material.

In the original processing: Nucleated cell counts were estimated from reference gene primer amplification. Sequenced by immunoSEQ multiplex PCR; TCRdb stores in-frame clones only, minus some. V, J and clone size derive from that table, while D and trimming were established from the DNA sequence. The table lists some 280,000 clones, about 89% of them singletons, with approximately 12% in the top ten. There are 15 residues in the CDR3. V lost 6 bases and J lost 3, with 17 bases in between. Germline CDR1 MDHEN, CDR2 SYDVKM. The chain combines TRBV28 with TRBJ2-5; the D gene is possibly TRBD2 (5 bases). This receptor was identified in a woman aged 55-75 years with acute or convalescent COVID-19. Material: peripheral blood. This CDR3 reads CASSMTGMREETQYF. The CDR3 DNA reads TGTGCCAGCAGCATGACCGGCATGAGGGAAGAGACCCAGTACTTC.